Sequencing of this T cell receptor beta chain was carried out in a study of blood T cell repertoires in COVID-19. Whole-study context: The study drew acute and convalescent COVID-19 samples from the United States, Italy and Spain. The cDNA or gDNA used as material had been derived from T cells, B-cell-depleted T cells, or PBMCs.

CDR3 length equals 15 residues. The germline V gene has CDR1 MDHEN and CDR2 SYDVKM. V shed 4 bases and J 6 bases; nucleotides not matched to a gene: 5. The table came from immunoSEQ multiplex PCR; TCRdb's copy has only in-frame clones and leaves some out. The sample has 410,000 or so clones, 89% seen once. The Seattle site enrolled patients during active infection and followed them longitudinally. Sequences were obtained from peripheral blood. This sequence originates from a woman aged 40 to 50 with COVID-19, enrolled during active disease. The V gene is TRBV28, the J gene TRBJ2-3; 12 bases are a match to TRBD2. The CDR3 reads CASSSTSGSVDTQYF. In nucleotides, the CDR3 is TGTGCCAGCAGTTCGACTAGCGGGAGTGTGGATACGCAGTATTTT.